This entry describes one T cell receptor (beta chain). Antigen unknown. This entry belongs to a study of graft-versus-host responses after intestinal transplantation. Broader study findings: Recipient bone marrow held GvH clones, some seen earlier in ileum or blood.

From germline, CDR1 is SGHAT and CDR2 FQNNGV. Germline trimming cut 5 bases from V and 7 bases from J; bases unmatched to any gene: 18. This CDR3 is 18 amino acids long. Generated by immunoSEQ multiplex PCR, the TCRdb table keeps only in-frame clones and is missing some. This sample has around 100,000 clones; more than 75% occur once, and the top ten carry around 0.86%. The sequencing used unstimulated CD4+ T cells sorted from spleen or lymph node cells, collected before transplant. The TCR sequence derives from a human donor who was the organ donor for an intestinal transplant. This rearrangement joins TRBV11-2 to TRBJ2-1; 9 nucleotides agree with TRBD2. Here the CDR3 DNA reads TGTGCCAGCAGCCCCTGGGTAGCGGGGGTGCCCTATAAAAATGAGCAGTTCTTC. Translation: CASSPWVAGVPYKNEQFF.